Presented here are 13 T cell receptor beta chains from one specimen sequenced in a study of cytomegalovirus exposure and HLA in healthy donors. PCR used 60 Vbeta primers and 13 Jbeta primers. The table came from immunoSEQ multiplex PCR; TCRdb's copy has only in-frame clones and leaves some out. The sample holds 90,000 to 120,000 clones, more than 60% seen once. The sequencing sample was made of PBMCs. The receptors derive from a woman in her late teens or twenties in good health and CMV-seropositive.

This rearrangement joins TRBV4-1 to TRBJ1-4; D is possibly TRBD1 (6 bases). CDR1 MGHRA and CDR2 YSYEKL come from the germline V gene. Between the trimmed V and J ends, which lost 4 bases and 3 bases, there was a span of 15 bases. CDR3 length: 16 amino acids. Here the CDR3 reads CASSPPRTVANEKLFF. In DNA, the CDR3 is TGCGCCAGCAGCCCCCCTCGGACAGTGGCTAATGAAAAACTGTTTTTT.

The chain is built from TRBV4-1 and TRBJ2-5; tentatively, D is TRBD2 (5 bases). CDR1 and CDR2 (germline): MGHRA, YSYEKL. Deletions cut 4 bases from V and 5 bases from J, with 11 bases between. The CDR3 sequence is 13 residues long. The CDR3 DNA sequence: TGCGCCAGCAGCCCCCCAAGAGGGGAGACCCAGTACTTC. Amino acid sequence: CASSPPRGETQYF.

The genes are TRBV5-4 and TRBJ2-2; D might be TRBD1 (6 bases). The CDR3 is 16 amino acids. V lost 1 base and J 4 bases, leaving 14 bases between the germline ends. The V gene's germline CDR1 is SGHNT and CDR2 YYREEE (reference sequence). The CDR3 loop is CASSLLGRGGTGELFF. The DNA of the CDR3 is TGTGCCAGCAGCTTGTTGGGCAGGGGCGGCACCGGGGAGCTGTTTTTT.

The chain links TRBV7-9 to TRBJ2-7; 13 bases line up with TRBD2. The ends lost 2 bases at V and 6 bases at J; junction bases unmatched: 10. CDR3 size: 17 residues. Germline-derived CDR1 and CDR2 are SEHNR and FQNEAQ (reference sequence). The CDR3 DNA sequence: TGTGCCAGCAGCTTATCTTGGACTAGCGGGAGATCTGTCGAGCAGTACTTC. As protein: CASSLSWTSGRSVEQYF.

This chain uses TRBV6-5 with TRBJ2-1; 10 bases fit TRBD2. CDR1 MNHEY and CDR2 SVGAGI come from the germline V gene. Trimming at V came to 6 bases and at J to 3 bases, leaving 5 bases not matched to a gene. This CDR3 is built from 15 residues. The DNA for the CDR3 is TGTGCCAGCAGCGACGGGACTAGCGACTACAATGAGCAGTTCTTC. As protein: CASSDGTSDYNEQFF.

The V call is TRBV6-5, the J call TRBJ2-4; tentatively, D is TRBD2 (5 bases). Germline V CDR1 and CDR2: MNHEY, SVGAGI. The germline V and J ends were trimmed by 5 bases and 0 bases, with 11 bases remaining between them. CDR3 length: 15 amino acids. CDR3 protein: CASSPEDLAKNIQYF. The CDR3 nucleotides are TGTGCCAGCAGTCCGGAGGACTTAGCCAAAAACATTCAGTACTTC.

This chain's CDR3 is CASSVATTAGGPGDTQYF. DNA of the CDR3: TGTGCCAGCAGCGTAGCTACGACAGCGGGAGGGCCTGGGGATACGCAGTATTTT. The chain carries TRBV9 and TRBJ2-3; 10 nucleotides agree with TRBD2. This CDR3 has 18 amino acids. In germline, CDR1 is SGDLS, CDR2 YYNGEE. V gave up 0 bases and J gave up 6 bases; unmatched junction bases: 13.

The CDR3 spells CASSRGLRTDTQYF. The CDR3 region has the DNA TGTGCCAGCTCCCGAGGACTGCGCACAGATACGCAGTATTTT. This chain connects TRBV18 to TRBJ2-3; possible D gene TRBD2, 5 bases. Germline V gene data show CDR1 as KGHSH and CDR2 as LQKENI. Trimming removed 6 bases from V and 1 base from J, with 11 bases in between. The length of the CDR3 is 14 residues.

J is TRBJ1-4 and V is TRBV29-1, with D possibly TRBD1 on 6 matching bases. The CDR3 has 14 residues. The germline CDR1 and CDR2 sequences are SQVTM and ANQGSEA. Trimming removed 6 bases from V and 5 bases from J, with 16 bases in between. The CDR3 DNA reads TGCAGCGTGCTCGAGGGGCAGGGGAATGAAAAACTGTTTTTT. It translates to CSVLEGQGNEKLFF.

The rearrangement uses TRBV19 and TRBJ2-7, with 13 positions matching TRBD2. V lost 4 bases, J lost 3 bases, and 0 bases stayed unmatched. Germline V gives CDR1 LNHDA, CDR2 SQIVND (reference sequence). This CDR3 spans 14 amino acids. Here the CDR3 reads CASSRTSGSYEQYF. CDR3 DNA sequence: TGTGCCAGTAGTAGGACTAGCGGGAGCTACGAGCAGTACTTC.

This clone showed up just once. The rearrangement joins TRBV27 to TRBJ2-7; 7 bases are a match to TRBD2. CDR3 length equals 11 residues. CDR1 is MNHEY and CDR2 is SMNVEV in the germline V gene (reference sequence). Trimming at V came to 8 bases and at J to 6 bases, leaving 4 bases not matched to a gene. The CDR3 loop is CASAGVSEQYF. CDR3 DNA: TGTGCCAGCGCGGGAGTGAGCGAGCAGTACTTC.

This clone came up a few times. This rearrangement joins TRBV9 to TRBJ2-7, with 11 bases lining up with TRBD2. The CDR3 totals 17 residues. From germline, CDR1 is SGDLS and CDR2 YYNGEE. After removal of 0 bases from V and 5 bases from J, the junction contained 10 bases not matched to a gene. As DNA, the CDR3 is TGTGCCAGCAGCGTAGATCTCCTAGCGGGAGGTGCCAACGAGCAGTACTTC. Its translation is CASSVDLLAGGANEQYF.

In this sample, this clone turned up once. This chain connects TRBV13 to TRBJ2-3, with D maybe TRBD1 (6 bases). Trimming cost V 5 bases and J 0 bases, with 15 bases left between them. The CDR3 has 16 residues. Germline lookup yields CDR1 PRHDT and CDR2 FYEKMQ (reference sequence). CDR3 region: CASSPSTGLSTDTQYF. CDR3 sequence (DNA): TGTGCCAGCAGCCCTTCGACAGGATTAAGCACAGATACGCAGTATTTT.